The 29 T cell receptor beta chains reported below all come from one sample, sequenced in a study of T-cell memory formation after mild COVID-19. TCRdb itself ran the 5' RACE reads through MiXCR, one entry per CDR3 protein. The sample lists tens of thousands of distinct CDR3 sequences, around 17% occurring once. Specimen: PBMCs or a T cell subset sorted from them (not recorded which). The receptors stem from an adult woman who had mild COVID-19 (a few samples of this study predate the infection). Cell type and time point are not known.

Ten or more counts support this clonotype. CDR3 in amino acids: CASMGLTNYGYTF. The CDR3 region has the DNA TGTGCCAGCATGGGACTAACTAACTATGGCTACACCTTC. V and J are TRBV7-8 and TRBJ1-2; a possible D gene is TRBD1 (5 bases). Trimming left V 7 bases short and J 0 bases short, with 9 bases between. CDR1 and CDR2 (germline): SGHVS, FQNEAQ. This CDR3 is 13 amino acids long.

This clonotype has more than one count but fewer than ten. The CDR3 sequence: CASSHGTGGSNEQFF. The CDR3 DNA reads TGTGCCAGCAGCCACGGGACAGGGGGATCGAATGAGCAGTTCTTC. J is TRBJ2-1 and V is TRBV7-6, with 11 bases lining up with TRBD1. Germline CDR1 SGHVS, CDR2 FNYEAQ. CDR3 length equals 15 residues. With 5 bases clipped from V and 7 bases from J, the junction kept 7 bases outside the gene matches.

This clonotype has more than one count but fewer than ten. The V call is TRBV25-1, the J call TRBJ1-1, with 7 bases aligning to TRBD1. Germline CDR1 reads MGHDK; CDR2 reads SYGVNS. This CDR3 contains 13 residues. Unmatched junction bases numbered 5, after V lost 7 bases and J lost 3 bases. CDR3 region: CASTQGGHTEAFF. The CDR3 region has the DNA TGTGCCAGCACCCAGGGGGGACACACTGAAGCTTTCTTT.

The J gene is TRBJ2-1, the V gene TRBV5-1, with TRBD2 as a possible D gene (5 bases). This CDR3 comprises 16 residues. V was shortened by 4 bases and J by 8 bases, with 22 bases between the two germline ends. Per the germline V gene, CDR1 is SGHRS and CDR2 is YFSETQ. The chain's CDR3 is CASSPRLAPSGDEQFF. DNA of the CDR3: TGCGCCAGCAGCCCGCGCCTGGCCCCAAGCGGCGATGAGCAGTTCTTC.

The rearrangement joins TRBV20-1 to TRBJ2-1; no firm D call. The CDR3 has 15 amino acids. The V and J ends lost 3 bases and 0 bases respectively, with 12 bases between them. Germline assignment: CDR1 DFQATT and CDR2 SNEGSKA (reference sequence). The DNA for the CDR3 is TGCAGTGCTAGCAATGTGGGAAGCTCCTACAATGAGCAGTTCTTC. Encoded protein: CSASNVGSSYNEQFF.

This clonotype was counted only a few times. This rearrangement joins TRBV7-8 to TRBJ2-1; no definite D call. CDR1 SGHVS and CDR2 FQNEAQ come from the germline V gene. The length of the CDR3 is 12 residues. The ends were cut back, 3 bases at V and 10 bases at J, with 10 bases in the middle. The CDR3 DNA is TGTGCCAGCAGCTTTGCGCCAAAGGAGCAGTTCTTC. Its translation: CASSFAPKEQFF.

This clonotype was recorded a few times. The chain recombines TRBV29-1 with TRBJ2-1; 9 bases are a match to TRBD2. The CDR3 loop spans 15 amino acids. The V gene's germline CDR1 is SQVTM and CDR2 ANQGSEA. The junction had 11 bases not matched to a gene; V was cut back by 7 bases and J by 4 bases. CDR3 bases: TGCAGCGCCGTGGGGCTAGCGGGGCGATACAATGAGCAGTTCTTC. It codes for CSAVGLAGRYNEQFF.

This clonotype appeared many times. The chain joins TRBV5-1 to TRBJ1-3; no clear D. V lost 4 bases to trimming and J lost 0 bases, with 11 bases between them. The CDR3 extends over 15 amino acids. CDR1 SGHRS and CDR2 YFSETQ come from the germline V gene. The CDR3 DNA is TGCGCCAGCAGCCCGGATCCGAGCTCTGGAAACACCATATATTTT. Encoded protein: CASSPDPSSGNTIYF.

This clonotype turned up a few times. DNA of the CDR3: TGTGCCAGCAGCGTATCGGATCTGGCCGGCACCGGGGAGCTGTTTTTT. Protein product: CASSVSDLAGTGELFF. The rearrangement links TRBV9 to TRBJ2-2; D gene uncertain. The germline V and J ends were trimmed by 1 base and 4 bases, with 14 bases remaining between them. Per germline, CDR1 SGDLS and CDR2 YYNGEE. The CDR3 contains 16 residues. Based on the CDR3 plus reference TRBV9 and TRBJ2-2, the full variable domain is DSGVTQTPKHLITATGQRVTLRCSPRSGDLSVYWYQQSLDQGLQFLIQYYNGEERAKGNILERFSAQQFPDLHSELNLSSLELGDSALYFCASSVSDLAGTGELFFGEGSRLTVL.

There are a few counts of this clonotype. CDR3 protein: CASSLISTDTQYF. In nucleotides, the CDR3 is TGTGCCAGCAGTTTGATTAGCACAGATACGCAGTATTTT. The V call is TRBV12-3 or TRBV12-4, the J call TRBJ2-3; D is unclear. This CDR3 has 13 amino acids. Trimming pared 3 bases from V and 0 bases from J, leaving 4 bases between.

This chain links TRBV4-3 with TRBJ1-2; TRBD1 might be the D (5 bases). The CDR3 length is 13 residues. V shed 1 base and J shed 10 bases, with 13 bases lying between them. Germline values: CDR1 LGHNA, CDR2 YSLEER. The CDR3 protein is CASSQVAGRTYTF. CDR3 nucleotide sequence: TGCGCCAGCAGCCAAGTTGCGGGGCGTACCTACACCTTC.

The chain carries TRBV29-1 and TRBJ2-7; a weak D match, TRBD2 (6 bases). Trimming stripped 3 bases from V and 3 bases from J, with 9 bases between. The V gene's germline CDR1 is SQVTM and CDR2 ANQGSEA. The CDR3 totals 12 residues. CDR3 protein: CSVDGGNYEQYF. DNA for the CDR3: TGCAGCGTTGATGGGGGGAACTACGAGCAGTACTTC.

This clonotype has only a few counts. The chain combines TRBV7-9 with TRBJ2-3; 10 nucleotides align to TRBD2. Germline loops: CDR1 SEHNR, CDR2 FQNEAQ (reference sequence). V was clipped by 4 bases and J by 3 bases; unmatched bases: 4. This CDR3 is built from 15 residues. CDR3 DNA: TGTGCCAGCAGCTCAGCGGGGGGGCAGACAGATACGCAGTATTTT. Protein sequence: CASSSAGGQTDTQYF.

This clonotype turned up a few times. The V and J genes are TRBV3-1 and TRBJ2-7, with D perhaps matching TRBD2 (5 bases). The V end lost 3 bases, the J end lost 2 bases, and 11 bases lay between the germline ends. The CDR3 is 14 amino acids. CDR1 and CDR2 (germline): LGHDT, YNNKEL (reference sequence). The CDR3 sequence is CASSHPLAPYEQYF. The CDR3 DNA is TGTGCCAGCAGCCACCCCCTAGCCCCCTACGAGCAGTACTTC.

The V call is TRBV15, the J call TRBJ2-1, with 8 positions matching TRBD1. Trimming at V came to 6 bases and at J to 15 bases, leaving 10 bases not matched to a gene. The CDR3 consists of 12 residues. CDR1 and CDR2 (germline): LNHNV, YYDKDF (reference sequence). CDR3 protein: CATRDGQGWWFF. DNA of the CDR3: TGTGCCACCAGGGACGGACAGGGATGGTGGTTCTTC. The variable domain in full, with the rest retrieved from reference TRBV15 and TRBJ2-1, is DAMVIQNPRYQVTQFGKPVTLSCSQTLNHNVMYWYQQKSSQAPKLLFHYYDKDFNNEADTPDNFQSRRPNTSFCFLDIRSPGLGDTAMYLCATRDGQGWWFFGPGTRLTVL.

This clonotype was seen a few times. The chain uses TRBV7-6 and TRBJ2-7; TRBD2 matches 9 bases. Germline assignment: CDR1 SGHVS and CDR2 FNYEAQ. After removal of 2 bases from V and 6 bases from J, the junction contained 8 bases not matched to a gene. The CDR3 has 15 amino acids. This CDR3 is CASSLISGSLREQYF. The CDR3 DNA sequence: TGTGCCAGCAGCTTAATTAGCGGGAGCCTGCGCGAGCAGTACTTC.

In this sample, this clonotype turned up a few times. The chain uses TRBV18 and TRBJ2-7; tentatively, D is TRBD2 (5 bases). The CDR3 spans 19 residues. CDR1 KGHSH and CDR2 LQKENI come from the germline V gene. V lost 3 bases, J lost 2 bases, and 26 bases lay in between. CDR3 DNA: TGTGCCAGCTCACCTCCGGACCGGGGTCCGACGTCCTCTGCCTACGAGCAGTACTTC. Encoded protein: CASSPPDRGPTSSAYEQYF. Full variable domain (missing parts from reference TRBV18 and TRBJ2-7): NAGVMQNPRHLVRRRGQEARLRCSPMKGHSHVYWYRQLPEEGLKFMVYLQKENIIDESGMPKERFSAEFPKEGPSILRIQQVVRGDSAAYFCASSPPDRGPTSSAYEQYFGPGTRLTVT.

The chain recombines TRBV6-9 with TRBJ2-1; D not resolved. The length of the CDR3 is 16 residues. V dropped 4 bases and J dropped 0 bases, with 13 bases sitting between them. CDR1 and CDR2 from the germline V gene are MNHGY and SVAAGI. The chain's CDR3 is CASSWRLRSSYNEQFF. In nucleotides, the CDR3 is TGTGCCAGCAGTTGGCGGCTGCGAAGCTCCTACAATGAGCAGTTCTTC.

The chain combines TRBV12-3 or TRBV12-4 with TRBJ2-1; D might be TRBD1 (6 bases). This CDR3 has 15 residues. V was pared by 0 bases and J by 8 bases, with 14 bases between. Here the CDR3 reads CASSLAFRGGDEQFF. The CDR3, as DNA: TGTGCCAGCAGTTTAGCGTTCAGGGGTGGGGATGAGCAGTTCTTC.

The rearrangement joins TRBV5-6 to TRBJ1-2; D unresolved. V was pared by 0 bases and J by 4 bases, with 13 bases between. The CDR3 sequence is 15 residues long. The germline V gene has CDR1 SGHDT and CDR2 YYEEEE. CDR3 in amino acids: CASSLVAAETYGYTF. The CDR3 DNA sequence: TGTGCCAGCAGCTTGGTGGCGGCAGAGACCTATGGCTACACCTTC.

The rearrangement joins TRBV6-4 to TRBJ1-5, with a tentative D call TRBD1 (5 bases). Per germline, CDR1 MRHNA and CDR2 SNTAGT. V lost 2 bases, J lost 9 bases, and 8 bases lay in between. The CDR3 runs 12 residues. The CDR3 sequence is CASSDPGGPQHF. In DNA form, the CDR3 reads TGTGCCAGCAGTGACCCCGGGGGGCCCCAGCATTTT.

This clonotype was picked up a small number of times. The chain couples TRBV29-1 to TRBJ2-1; D gene unclear. CDR3 length equals 11 residues. Germline-derived CDR1 and CDR2 are SQVTM and ANQGSEA. Trimming shortened V by 6 bases and J by 14 bases, and 17 bases separated the two germline ends. DNA for the CDR3: TGCAGCGTCCCAATGGGAAGGGTTAAGTTCTTC. Translating it yields CSVPMGRVKFF.

This sequence joins TRBV4-1 and TRBJ2-7, with D unclear. Trimming shortened V by 0 bases and J by 3 bases, and 9 bases separated the two germline ends. CDR1 and CDR2 (germline): MGHRA, YSYEKL. This CDR3 is built from 14 residues. CDR3 bases: TGCGCCAGCAGCCAAGAGGCAGGAGTCTACGAGCAGTACTTC. It specifies CASSQEAGVYEQYF.

The chain combines TRBV27 with TRBJ1-2; D is perhaps TRBD1 (5 bases). The germline gives CDR1 MNHEY, CDR2 SMNVEV (reference sequence). Trimming took 6 bases from V and 4 from J, leaving 15 bases between them. The CDR3 length is 14 residues. The CDR3 nucleotides are TGTGCCAGCAGATCGGGACTAAGTATCTATGGCTACACCTTC. Its translation is CASRSGLSIYGYTF.

The sample holds a few counts of this clonotype. The V gene is TRBV12-3 or TRBV12-4, the J gene TRBJ2-1; 8 bases are shared with TRBD2. V shed 6 bases, J shed 5 bases, and the junction held 9 bases outside the gene matches. The CDR3 spans 15 residues. The CDR3 DNA follows: TGTGCCAGCAGACAAAGCGGGAGCATCAACAATGAGCAGTTCTTC. Translated: CASRQSGSINNEQFF.

This clonotype was seen a handful of times. The CDR3 DNA reads TGTGCCAGCAGTCCGGGACAGGAAAACCACGAGCAGTACTTC. This translates into CASSPGQENHEQYF. This chain uses TRBV6-2 or TRBV6-3 with TRBJ2-7, with 8 bases matching TRBD1. The CDR3 is made up of 14 amino acids. The V segment lost 5 bases and the J segment 5 bases; nucleotides outside the gene matches: 8. Per germline, CDR1 MNHEY and CDR2 SVGEGT.

This clonotype was found a few times. The rearrangement joins TRBV4-1 to TRBJ2-1; a possible D gene is TRBD2 (5 bases). The germline V and J ends were trimmed by 3 bases and 2 bases, with 5 bases remaining between them. Germline values: CDR1 MGHRA, CDR2 YSYEKL. The CDR3 contains 13 residues. CDR3 DNA: TGCGCCAGCAGCCACGGGACCTACAATGAGCAGTTCTTC. Protein: CASSHGTYNEQFF.

The J gene is TRBJ2-1, the V gene TRBV20-1; 11 nucleotides line up with TRBD2. This CDR3 contains 14 residues. The ends lost 2 bases at V and 8 bases at J; junction bases unmatched: 5. Germline values: CDR1 DFQATT, CDR2 SNEGSKA (reference sequence). The CDR3 DNA reads as TGCAGTGCTAGAACTAGCGGGAGTTTCTATGAGCAGTTCTTC. Its protein is CSARTSGSFYEQFF.

This clonotype was detected many times. V usage is TRBV6-5 and J usage is TRBJ2-7; 9 bases are shared with TRBD2. Germline values: CDR1 MNHEY, CDR2 SVGAGI. Trimming took 6 bases from V and 3 from J; bases not matched to a gene: 3. This CDR3 is built from 13 residues. This CDR3 reads CASRETSGYEQYF. The CDR3 DNA reads as TGTGCCAGCAGGGAGACTAGCGGCTACGAGCAGTACTTC.